The 9 T cell receptor beta chains below come from one sample, sequenced in a study of blood T cell repertoires in COVID-19. This table comes from immunoSEQ multiplex PCR, and its TCRdb copy is limited to in-frame clones, with some not included. The sample has approximately 430,000 clones; 80% to 90% are singletons. Sequences were obtained from peripheral blood. These TCRs come from a woman between 25 and 40 years old with active or convalescent COVID-19.

The chain has TRBV10-3 and TRBJ2-3; D gene uncertain. Germline V gene sequence: CDR1 ENHRY, CDR2 SYGVKD. V was clipped by 4 bases and J by 0 bases, with 8 bases between them. CDR3 length equals 14 residues. CDR3 in DNA: TGTGCCATCAGTGGGCCTGCTAGCACAGATACGCAGTATTTT. Protein sequence: CAISGPASTDTQYF.

This rearrangement joins TRBV6-1 to TRBJ2-7; D is unclear. The CDR3 loop spans 14 amino acids. Germline values: CDR1 MNHNS, CDR2 SASEGT. The V gene lost 1 base and the J gene lost 0 bases, with 7 bases spanning the gap. The CDR3 protein is CASSEERNSYEQYF. As DNA, the CDR3 is TGTGCCAGCAGTGAAGAGAGGAACTCCTACGAGCAGTACTTC.

This sequence joins TRBV27 and TRBJ2-3, with a possible D match to TRBD1 (5 bases). V lost 6 bases and J 5 bases, leaving 18 bases between the germline ends. The CDR3 runs 15 residues. From germline, CDR1 is MNHEY and CDR2 SMNVEV (reference sequence). Written as DNA, the CDR3 is TGTGCCAGCAGATTGACAGCAGGGAAGGGAGATACGCAGTATTTT. Protein product: CASRLTAGKGDTQYF.

About this clone itself: Different DNA sequences within this sample yield the same CDR3. The CDR3 reads CASSLTGVYNEQFF. CDR3 nucleotide sequence: TGTGCCAGCAGTTTAACGGGGGTCTACAATGAGCAGTTCTTC. V and J are TRBV27 and TRBJ2-1, with D possibly TRBD2 on 6 matching bases. V was pared by 2 bases and J by 3 bases, with 8 bases between. The CDR3 is 14 residues long. Germline V lookup: CDR1 MNHEY, CDR2 SMNVEV (reference sequence).

The chain recombines TRBV7-8 with TRBJ1-2, with a weak D call TRBD1 (6 bases). This CDR3 is 13 amino acids long. The germline V gene has CDR1 SGHVS and CDR2 FQNEAQ. Between the trimmed V and J ends, which lost 2 bases and 5 bases, there was a span of 9 bases. The CDR3 sequence is CASSLRTAYGYTF. The CDR3 nucleotides are TGTGCCAGCAGCTTAAGGACAGCTTATGGCTACACCTTC. Together with reference TRBV7-8 and TRBJ1-2, the CDR3 gives the full variable domain: GAGVSQSPRYKVAKRGQDVALRCDPISGHVSLFWYQQALGQGPEFLTYFQNEAQLDKSGLPSDRFFAERPEGSVSTLKIQRTQQEDSAVYLCASSLRTAYGYTFGSGTRLTVV.

The chain combines TRBV5-4 with TRBJ1-2; 10 bases map to TRBD1. CDR1 and CDR2 (germline): SGHNT, YYREEE (reference sequence). The CDR3 is 14 amino acids. Losses at the gene ends were 4 bases for V and 5 bases for J; bases not matched to a gene: 5. CDR3 DNA sequence: TGTGCCAGCAGCCCCGGGACAGGGGTTTATGGCTACACCTTC. Translation gives CASSPGTGVYGYTF.

V is TRBV3-1 (or the pseudogene TRBV3-2) and J is TRBJ2-7; D is possibly TRBD1 (5 bases). V was clipped by 2 bases and J by 2 bases, with 13 bases between them. This CDR3 is 15 amino acids long. CDR1 is LGHDT and CDR2 is YNNKEL in the germline V gene (reference sequence). The CDR3 is CASSQFREGAYEQYF. The CDR3 region has the DNA TGTGCCAGCAGCCAATTCAGGGAAGGCGCCTACGAGCAGTACTTC.

V is TRBV5-6 and J is TRBJ2-3, with 13 bases identical to TRBD2. The J segment lost 2 bases and the V segment lost 1 base, leaving 7 bases of the junction unmatched. The CDR3 is made up of 18 amino acids. Germline CDR1 and CDR2: SGHDT and YYEEEE. The CDR3 DNA follows: TGTGCCAGCAGCTTGAGACAGGGACTAGCGGGACCCACAGATACGCAGTATTTT. This translates into CASSLRQGLAGPTDTQYF.

V usage is TRBV6-5 and J usage is TRBJ2-5, with 7 bases matching TRBD1. This CDR3 has 15 amino acids. With 9 bases clipped from V and 3 bases from J, the junction kept 13 bases outside the gene matches. Per the germline V gene, CDR1 is MNHEY and CDR2 is SVGAGI. CDR3 sequence (DNA): TGTGCCAGTTCCACAGGGGCAATTTTAGAAGAGACCCAGTACTTC. Protein sequence: CASSTGAILEETQYF.